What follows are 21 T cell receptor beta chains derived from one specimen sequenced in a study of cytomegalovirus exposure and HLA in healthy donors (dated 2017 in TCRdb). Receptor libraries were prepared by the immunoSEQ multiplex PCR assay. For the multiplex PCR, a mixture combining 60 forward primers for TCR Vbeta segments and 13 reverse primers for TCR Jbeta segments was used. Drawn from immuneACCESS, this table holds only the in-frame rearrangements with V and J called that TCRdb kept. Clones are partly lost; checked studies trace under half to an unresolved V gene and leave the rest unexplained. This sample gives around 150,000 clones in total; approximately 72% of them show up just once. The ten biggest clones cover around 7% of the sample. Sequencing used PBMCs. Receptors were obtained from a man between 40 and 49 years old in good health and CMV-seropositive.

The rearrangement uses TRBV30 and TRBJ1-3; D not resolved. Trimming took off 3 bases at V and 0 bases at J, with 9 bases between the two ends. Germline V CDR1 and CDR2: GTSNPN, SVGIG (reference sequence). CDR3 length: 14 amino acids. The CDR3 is CAWRGRNSGNTIYF. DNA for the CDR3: TGTGCCTGGAGGGGGAGGAACTCTGGAAACACCATATATTTT.

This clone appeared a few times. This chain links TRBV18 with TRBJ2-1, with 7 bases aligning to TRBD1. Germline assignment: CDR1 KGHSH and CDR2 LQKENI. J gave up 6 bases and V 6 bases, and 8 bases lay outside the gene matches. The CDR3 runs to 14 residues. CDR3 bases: TGTGCCAGCTCGTATAACTCAGGGGGCAATGAGCAGTTCTTC. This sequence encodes CASSYNSGGNEQFF.

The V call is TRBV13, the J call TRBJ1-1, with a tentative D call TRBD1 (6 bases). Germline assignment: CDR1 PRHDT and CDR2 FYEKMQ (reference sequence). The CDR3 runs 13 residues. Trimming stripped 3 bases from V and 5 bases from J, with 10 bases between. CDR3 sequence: CASSFYQGTEAFF. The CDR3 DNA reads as TGTGCCAGCAGCTTTTATCAGGGGACTGAAGCTTTCTTT.

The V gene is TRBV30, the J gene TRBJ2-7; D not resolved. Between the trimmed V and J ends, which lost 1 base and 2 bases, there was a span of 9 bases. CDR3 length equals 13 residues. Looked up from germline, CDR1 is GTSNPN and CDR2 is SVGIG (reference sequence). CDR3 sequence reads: CAWSGKAAYEQYF. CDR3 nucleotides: TGTGCCTGGAGTGGAAAAGCCGCCTACGAGCAGTACTTC. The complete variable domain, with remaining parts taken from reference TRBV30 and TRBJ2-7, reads SQTIHQWPATLVQPVGSPLSLECTVEGTSNPNLYWYRQAAGRGLQLLFYSVGIGQISSEVPQNLSASRPQDRQFILSSKKLLLSDSGFYLCAWSGKAAYEQYFGPGTRLTVT.

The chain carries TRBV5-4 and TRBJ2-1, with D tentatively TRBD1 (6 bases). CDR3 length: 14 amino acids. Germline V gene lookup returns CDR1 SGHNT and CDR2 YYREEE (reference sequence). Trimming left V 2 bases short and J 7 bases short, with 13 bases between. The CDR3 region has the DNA TGTGCCAGCAGCTTAGGGTACAGGGAAAATGAGCAGTTCTTC. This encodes CASSLGYRENEQFF.

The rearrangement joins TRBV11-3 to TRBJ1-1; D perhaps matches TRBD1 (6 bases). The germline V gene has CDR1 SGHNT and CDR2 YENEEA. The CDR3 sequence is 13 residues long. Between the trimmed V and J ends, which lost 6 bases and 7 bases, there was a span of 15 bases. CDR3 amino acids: CASSFDRDNEAFF. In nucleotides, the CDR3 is TGTGCCAGCAGTTTTGACCGGGACAATGAAGCTTTCTTT.

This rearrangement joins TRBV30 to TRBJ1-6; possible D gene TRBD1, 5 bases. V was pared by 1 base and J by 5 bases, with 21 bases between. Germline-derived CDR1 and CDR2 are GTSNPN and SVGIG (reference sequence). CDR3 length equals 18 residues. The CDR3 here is CAWSGGGGRAQNNSPLHF. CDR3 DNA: TGTGCCTGGAGTGGCGGGGGAGGTCGAGCACAGAATAATTCACCCCTCCACTTT.

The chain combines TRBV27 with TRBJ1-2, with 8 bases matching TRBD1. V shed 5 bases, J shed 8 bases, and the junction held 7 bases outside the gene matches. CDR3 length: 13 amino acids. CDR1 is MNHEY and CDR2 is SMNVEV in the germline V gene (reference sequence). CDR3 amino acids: CASSGTGGGGYTF. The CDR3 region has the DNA TGTGCCAGCAGTGGTACAGGGGGTGGCGGCTACACCTTC.

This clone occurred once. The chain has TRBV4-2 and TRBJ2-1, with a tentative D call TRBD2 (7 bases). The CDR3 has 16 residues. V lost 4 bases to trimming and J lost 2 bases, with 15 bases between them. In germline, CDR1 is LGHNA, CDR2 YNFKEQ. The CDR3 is CASSLGGGDPYNEQFF. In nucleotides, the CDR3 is TGTGCCAGCAGCCTAGGCGGGGGCGACCCCTACAATGAGCAGTTCTTC.

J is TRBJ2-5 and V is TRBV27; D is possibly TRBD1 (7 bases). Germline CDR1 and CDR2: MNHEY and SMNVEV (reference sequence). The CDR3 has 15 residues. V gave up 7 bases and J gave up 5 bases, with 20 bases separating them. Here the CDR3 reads CASISQGGGGETQYF. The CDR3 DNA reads TGTGCCAGCATATCTCAAGGGGGCGGAGGGGAGACCCAGTACTTC.

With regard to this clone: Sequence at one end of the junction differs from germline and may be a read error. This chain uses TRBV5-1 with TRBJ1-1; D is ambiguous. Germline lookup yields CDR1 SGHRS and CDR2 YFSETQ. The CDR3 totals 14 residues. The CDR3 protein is CASSLGGASTEASF. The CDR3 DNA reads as TGCGCCAGCAGCCTGGGTGGTGCGAGCACTGAAGCTTCCTTT.

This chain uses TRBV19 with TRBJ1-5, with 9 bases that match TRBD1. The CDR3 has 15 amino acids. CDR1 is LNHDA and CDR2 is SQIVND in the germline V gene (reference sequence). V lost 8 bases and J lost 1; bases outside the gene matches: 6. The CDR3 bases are TGTGCCAGTTCCGCGGACAGGGGAAGCAATCAGCCCCAGCATTTT. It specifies CASSADRGSNQPQHF. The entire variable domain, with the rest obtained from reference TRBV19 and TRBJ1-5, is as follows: DGGITQSPKYLFRKEGQNVTLSCEQNLNHDAMYWYRQDPGQGLRLIYYSQIVNDFQKGDIAEGYSVSREKKESFPLTVTSAQKNPTAFYLCASSADRGSNQPQHFGDGTRLSIL.

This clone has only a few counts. The CDR3 DNA sequence: TGTGCCAGCAGCCGGACAGGGGAGAATCAGCCCCAGCATTTT. This sequence encodes CASSRTGENQPQHF. The chain uses TRBV7-3 and TRBJ1-5; 9 positions agree with TRBD1. The CDR3 spans 14 residues. The V and J ends lost 5 bases and 4 bases, in that order; junction bases with no gene match: 3. In germline, CDR1 is SGHTA, CDR2 FQGTGA.

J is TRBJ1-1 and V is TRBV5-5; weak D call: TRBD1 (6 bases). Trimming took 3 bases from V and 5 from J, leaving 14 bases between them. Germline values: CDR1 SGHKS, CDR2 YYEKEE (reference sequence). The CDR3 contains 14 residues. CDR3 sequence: CASSWGPSITEAFF. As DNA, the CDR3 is TGTGCCAGCAGCTGGGGGCCAAGCATAACTGAAGCTTTCTTT.

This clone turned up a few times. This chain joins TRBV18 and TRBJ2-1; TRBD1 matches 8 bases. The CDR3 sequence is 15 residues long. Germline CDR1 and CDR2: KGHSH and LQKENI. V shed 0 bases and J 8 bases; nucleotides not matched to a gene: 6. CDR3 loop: CASSPPTAGGDEQFF. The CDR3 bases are TGTGCCAGCTCACCACCCACCGCAGGGGGCGATGAGCAGTTCTTC.

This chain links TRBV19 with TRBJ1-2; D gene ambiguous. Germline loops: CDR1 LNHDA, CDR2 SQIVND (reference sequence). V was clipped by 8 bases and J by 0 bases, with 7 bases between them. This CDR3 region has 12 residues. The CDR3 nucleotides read TGTGCCAGTTACAACGCTAACTATGGCTACACCTTC. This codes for CASYNANYGYTF.

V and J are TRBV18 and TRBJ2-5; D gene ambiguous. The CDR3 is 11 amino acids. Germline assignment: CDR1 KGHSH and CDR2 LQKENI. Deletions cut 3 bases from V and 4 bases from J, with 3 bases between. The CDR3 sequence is CASSPRETQYF. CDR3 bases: TGTGCCAGCTCACCGAGAGAGACCCAGTACTTC.

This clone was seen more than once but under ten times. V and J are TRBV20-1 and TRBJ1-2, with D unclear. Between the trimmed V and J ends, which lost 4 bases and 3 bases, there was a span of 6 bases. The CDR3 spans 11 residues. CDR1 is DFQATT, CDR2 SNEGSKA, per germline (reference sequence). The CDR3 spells CSATTDYGYTF. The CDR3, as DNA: TGCAGTGCTACTACAGACTATGGCTACACCTTC.

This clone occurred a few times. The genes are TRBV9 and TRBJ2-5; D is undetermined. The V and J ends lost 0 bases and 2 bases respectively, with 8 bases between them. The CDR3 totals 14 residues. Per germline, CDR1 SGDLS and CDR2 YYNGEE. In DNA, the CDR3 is TGTGCCAGCAGCGTAGTTCCAGAACAAGAGACCCAGTACTTC. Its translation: CASSVVPEQETQYF.

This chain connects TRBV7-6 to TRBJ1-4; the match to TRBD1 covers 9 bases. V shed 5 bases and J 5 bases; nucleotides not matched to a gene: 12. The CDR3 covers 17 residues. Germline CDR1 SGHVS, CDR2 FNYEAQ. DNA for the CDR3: TGTGCCAGCAGCCCTTCAAACCCCGGGACAGGGAATGAAAAACTGTTTTTT. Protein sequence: CASSPSNPGTGNEKLFF.

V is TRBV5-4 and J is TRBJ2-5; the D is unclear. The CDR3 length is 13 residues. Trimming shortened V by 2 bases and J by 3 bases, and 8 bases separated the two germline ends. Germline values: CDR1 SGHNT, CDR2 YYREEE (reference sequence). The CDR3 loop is CASSLYPEETQYF. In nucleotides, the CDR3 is TGTGCCAGCAGCTTATATCCGGAAGAGACCCAGTACTTC.